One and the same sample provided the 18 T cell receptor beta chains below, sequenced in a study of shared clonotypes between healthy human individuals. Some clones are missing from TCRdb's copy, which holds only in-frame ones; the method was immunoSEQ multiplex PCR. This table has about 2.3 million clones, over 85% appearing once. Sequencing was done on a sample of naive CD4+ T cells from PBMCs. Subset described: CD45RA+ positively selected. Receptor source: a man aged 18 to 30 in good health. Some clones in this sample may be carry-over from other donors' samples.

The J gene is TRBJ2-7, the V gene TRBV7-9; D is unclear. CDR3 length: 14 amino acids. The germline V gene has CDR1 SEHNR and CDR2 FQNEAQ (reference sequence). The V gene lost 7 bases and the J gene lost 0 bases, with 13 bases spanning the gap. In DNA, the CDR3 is TGTGCCAGCAACCCTCCCGAGATCTCCTACGAGCAGTACTTC. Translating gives CASNPPEISYEQYF.

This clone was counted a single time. CDR3 bases: TGTGCCAGCTTTCCGACAGGGGAAACCTACGAGCAGTACTTC. Translated: CASFPTGETYEQYF. The rearrangement links TRBV6-4 to TRBJ2-7; 8 bases match TRBD1. Germline CDR1 and CDR2: MRHNA and SNTAGT. Trimming took 8 bases from V and 2 from J; bases not matched to a gene: 8. The CDR3 runs to 14 residues.

CDR3 residues: CASTLRAKDTQYF. In nucleotides, the CDR3 is TGTGCCAGCACCCTAAGAGCTAAAGATACGCAGTATTTT. This sequence joins TRBV2 and TRBJ2-3; no clear D gene. The CDR3 length is 13 residues. The V gene's germline CDR1 is SNHLY and CDR2 FYNNEI. V was pared by 7 bases and J by 5 bases, with 13 bases between.

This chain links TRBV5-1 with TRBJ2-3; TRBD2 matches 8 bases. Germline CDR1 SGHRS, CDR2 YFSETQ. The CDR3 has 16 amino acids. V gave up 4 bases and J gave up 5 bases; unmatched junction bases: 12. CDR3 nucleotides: TGCGCCAGCAGCCGAACGACTAGCGCGAACCGAGATACGCAGTATTTT. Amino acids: CASSRTTSANRDTQYF.

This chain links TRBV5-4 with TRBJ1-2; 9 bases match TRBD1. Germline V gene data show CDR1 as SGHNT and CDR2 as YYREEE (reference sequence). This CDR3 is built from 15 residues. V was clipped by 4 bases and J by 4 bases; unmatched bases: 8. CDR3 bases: TGTGCCAGCAGCGGGGGACAGGGCCTGACCTATGGCTACACCTTC. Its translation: CASSGGQGLTYGYTF.

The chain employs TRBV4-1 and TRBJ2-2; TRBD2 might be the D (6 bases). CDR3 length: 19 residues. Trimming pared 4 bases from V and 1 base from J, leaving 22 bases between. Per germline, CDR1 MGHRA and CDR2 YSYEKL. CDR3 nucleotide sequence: TGCGCCAGCAGCCCCGGAGGTGGCGGGGCCCAAAAGAACACCGGGGAGCTGTTTTTT. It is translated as CASSPGGGGAQKNTGELFF.

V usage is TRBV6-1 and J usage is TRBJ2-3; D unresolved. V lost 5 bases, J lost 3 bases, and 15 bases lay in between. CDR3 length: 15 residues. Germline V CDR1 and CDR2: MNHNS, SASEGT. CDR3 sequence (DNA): TGTGCCAGCAGTTTCCCCAGTCAATGGACAGATACGCAGTATTTT. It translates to CASSFPSQWTDTQYF.

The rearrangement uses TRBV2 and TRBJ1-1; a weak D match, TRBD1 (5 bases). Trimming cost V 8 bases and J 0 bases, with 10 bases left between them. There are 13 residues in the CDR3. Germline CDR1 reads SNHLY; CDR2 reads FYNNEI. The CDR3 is CASVLQVNTEAFF. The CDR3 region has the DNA TGTGCCAGCGTTCTACAGGTGAACACTGAAGCTTTCTTT.

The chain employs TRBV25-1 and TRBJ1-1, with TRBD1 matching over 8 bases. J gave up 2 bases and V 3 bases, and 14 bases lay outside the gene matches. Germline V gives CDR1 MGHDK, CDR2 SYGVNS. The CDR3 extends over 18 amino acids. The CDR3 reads CASSEWPSSTGDNTEAFF. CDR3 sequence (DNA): TGTGCCAGCAGTGAGTGGCCCTCCTCGACAGGGGACAACACTGAAGCTTTCTTT.

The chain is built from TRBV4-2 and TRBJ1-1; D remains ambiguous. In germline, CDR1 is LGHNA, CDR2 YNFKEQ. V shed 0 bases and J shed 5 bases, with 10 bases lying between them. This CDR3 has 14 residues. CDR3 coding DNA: TGTGCCAGCAGCCAAGATACGAGCCGGACTGAAGCTTTCTTT. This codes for CASSQDTSRTEAFF.

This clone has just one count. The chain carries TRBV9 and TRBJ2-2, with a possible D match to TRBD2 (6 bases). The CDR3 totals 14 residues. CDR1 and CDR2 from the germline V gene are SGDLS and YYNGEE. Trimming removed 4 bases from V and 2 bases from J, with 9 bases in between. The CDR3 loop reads CASSNSGNTGELFF. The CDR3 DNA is TGTGCCAGCAGCAATAGCGGAAACACCGGGGAGCTGTTTTTT. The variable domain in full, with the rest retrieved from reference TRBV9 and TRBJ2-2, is DSGVTQTPKHLITATGQRVTLRCSPRSGDLSVYWYQQSLDQGLQFLIQYYNGEERAKGNILERFSAQQFPDLHSELNLSSLELGDSALYFCASSNSGNTGELFFGEGSRLTVL.

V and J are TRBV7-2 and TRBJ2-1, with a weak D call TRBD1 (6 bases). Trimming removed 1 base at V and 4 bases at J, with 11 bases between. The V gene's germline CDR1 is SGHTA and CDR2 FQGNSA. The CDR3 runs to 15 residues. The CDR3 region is CASSLEGGQYNEQFF. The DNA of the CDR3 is TGTGCCAGCAGCTTAGAGGGCGGACAGTACAATGAGCAGTTCTTC.

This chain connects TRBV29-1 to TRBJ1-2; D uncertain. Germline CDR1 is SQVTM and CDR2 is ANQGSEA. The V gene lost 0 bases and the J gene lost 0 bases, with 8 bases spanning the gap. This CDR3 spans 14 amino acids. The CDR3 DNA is TGCAGCGTTGAAGATCGGACTGCTAACTATGGCTACACCTTC. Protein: CSVEDRTANYGYTF.

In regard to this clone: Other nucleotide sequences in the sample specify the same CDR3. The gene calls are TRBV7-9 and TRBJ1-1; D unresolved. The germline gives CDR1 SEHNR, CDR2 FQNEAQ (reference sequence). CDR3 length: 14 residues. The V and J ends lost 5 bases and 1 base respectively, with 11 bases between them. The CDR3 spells CASSPRTGNTEAFF. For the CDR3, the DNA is TGTGCCAGCAGCCCCCGGACGGGGAACACTGAAGCTTTCTTT.

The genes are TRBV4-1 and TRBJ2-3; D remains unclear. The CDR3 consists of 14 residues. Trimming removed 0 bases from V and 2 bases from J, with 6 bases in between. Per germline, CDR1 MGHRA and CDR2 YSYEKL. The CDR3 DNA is TGCGCCAGCAGCCAAGATTCCTACACAGATACGCAGTATTTT. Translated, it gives CASSQDSYTDTQYF.

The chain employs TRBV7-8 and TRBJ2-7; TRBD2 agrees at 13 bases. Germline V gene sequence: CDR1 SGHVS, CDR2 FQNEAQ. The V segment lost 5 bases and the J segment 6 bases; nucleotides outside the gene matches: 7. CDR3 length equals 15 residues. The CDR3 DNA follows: TGTGCCAGCAGCCCCGGACTAGCGGGAGAAAGCGAGCAGTACTTC. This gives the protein CASSPGLAGESEQYF.

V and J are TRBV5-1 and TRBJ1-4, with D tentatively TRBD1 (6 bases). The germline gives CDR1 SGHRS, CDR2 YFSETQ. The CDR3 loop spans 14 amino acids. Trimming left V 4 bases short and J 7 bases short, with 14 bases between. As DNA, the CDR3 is TGCGCCAGCAGCGGGGGGCGTCTTGGTGAAAAACTGTTTTTT. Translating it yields CASSGGRLGEKLFF.

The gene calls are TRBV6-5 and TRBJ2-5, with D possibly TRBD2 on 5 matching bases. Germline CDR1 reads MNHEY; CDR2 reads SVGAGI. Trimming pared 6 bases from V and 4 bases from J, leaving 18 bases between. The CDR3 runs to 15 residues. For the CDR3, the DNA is TGTGCCAGCAGACGGACCGGGGTCGGCGGAGAGACCCAGTACTTC. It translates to CASRRTGVGGETQYF.